The 25 T cell receptor beta chains presented below share a single source sample, sequenced in a study of metastatic and nonmetastatic thyroid tumors. TCRdb ran MiXCR on the PCR reads. The top ten clones hold approximately 8.2% of a sample with around 30,000 clones, around a fifth of them seen once. Before thyroid surgery, none of the patients had received any treatment. The sequenced sample was blood. The receptors were gathered from a female donor with papillary thyroid cancer or a benign thyroid nodule (not recorded which). Some clones in this sample may be carry-over from other donors' samples.

This clone occurred many times. As DNA, the CDR3 is TGCAGTGCGCCCGGACTGAACACTGAAGCTTTCTTT. This encodes CSAPGLNTEAFF. The chain combines TRBV20-1 with TRBJ1-1; D not resolved. CDR3 length: 12 amino acids. Germline V CDR1 and CDR2: DFQATT, SNEGSKA (reference sequence). V gave up 6 bases and J gave up 0 bases, with 8 bases separating them.

This clone was counted at least ten times. The CDR3 reads CASSPPREGETQYF. The DNA of the CDR3 is TGCGCCAGCAGCCCTCCACGGGAAGGGGAGACCCAGTACTTC. The chain carries TRBV4-1 and TRBJ2-5; possible D gene TRBD2, 5 bases. V lost 4 bases and J lost 5, with 14 bases in between. The CDR3 consists of 14 residues. Germline CDR1 MGHRA, CDR2 YSYEKL.

Ten or more counts support this clone. The rearrangement joins TRBV6-1 to TRBJ2-5; 9 bases map to TRBD1. From germline, CDR1 is MNHNS and CDR2 SASEGT. V trimming: 5 bases; J trimming: 4 bases; junction bases outside the gene matches: 5. The CDR3 loop spans 14 amino acids. The CDR3: CASSSPQGAETQYF. In DNA, the CDR3 is TGTGCCAGCAGTTCGCCACAGGGGGCAGAGACCCAGTACTTC.

To note about this clone: This may be a read error, as it is one base from a much larger clone. At the DNA level, this CDR3 is encoded by other sequences in the same sample as well. This sequence joins TRBV28 and TRBJ1-1; weak D call: TRBD1 (6 bases). In germline, CDR1 is MDHEN, CDR2 SYDVKM. CDR3 length: 14 residues. Trimming left V 6 bases short and J 4 bases short, with 15 bases between. The CDR3 DNA reads as TGTGCCAGCAGGCCCACAGGGTCAAGCACTGAAGCTTTCTTT. This codes for CASRPTGSSTEAFF.

The chain recombines TRBV20-1 with TRBJ1-1, with no clear D. This CDR3 has 13 residues. CDR1 is DFQATT, CDR2 SNEGSKA, per germline (reference sequence). The V and J ends lost 5 bases and 1 base respectively, with 11 bases between them. This CDR3 is CSAWPPGNTEAFF. CDR3 DNA: TGCAGTGCTTGGCCCCCGGGGAACACTGAAGCTTTCTTT.

The gene calls are TRBV30 and TRBJ2-3; no clear D. CDR1 is GTSNPN and CDR2 is SVGIG in the germline V gene (reference sequence). Trimming cost V 3 bases and J 6 bases, with 4 bases left between them. This CDR3 spans 10 amino acids. The CDR3 DNA sequence: TGTGCCTGGAGGGGGGATACGCAGTATTTT. Translating gives CAWRGDTQYF.

The table lists this clone with a few counts. The genes are TRBV6-1 and TRBJ2-7, with TRBD2 matching over 11 bases. Germline CDR1 is MNHNS and CDR2 is SASEGT. V lost 6 bases and J lost 3; bases outside the gene matches: 10. The CDR3 is 16 amino acids. The DNA of the CDR3 is TGTGCCAGCAGCCACGCCGGGACTAGCGGCATCTACGAGCAGTACTTC. It encodes CASSHAGTSGIYEQYF.

There are many counts of this clone. The rearrangement joins TRBV11-2 to TRBJ2-1, with 7 bases lining up with TRBD1. The CDR3 spans 14 residues. V gave up 10 bases and J gave up 0 bases; unmatched junction bases: 6. Per germline, CDR1 SGHAT and CDR2 FQNNGV. CDR3 residues: CATSDRSSYNEQFF. CDR3 nucleotides: TGTGCCACCTCGGACAGGAGCTCCTACAATGAGCAGTTCTTC.

This clone was seen a handful of times. The chain uses TRBV28 and TRBJ1-6, with 8 bases aligning to TRBD1. This CDR3 has 16 residues. Trimming cost V 2 bases and J 8 bases; bases outside gene matches: 8. Germline V gene sequence: CDR1 MDHEN, CDR2 SYDVKM. CDR3 residues: CASSLGGGRGHSPLHF. Written as DNA, the CDR3 is TGTGCCAGCAGTTTAGGGGGCGGCAGGGGGCATTCACCCCTCCACTTT. Looking up the rest from reference TRBV28 and TRBJ1-6 gives the full variable domain: DVKVTQSSRYLVKRTGEKVFLECVQDMDHENMFWYRQDPGLGLRLIYFSYDVKMKEKGDIPEGYSVSREKKERFSLILESASTNQTSMYLCASSLGGGRGHSPLHFGNGTRLTVT.

In DNA, the CDR3 is TGCGCCAGCAGCATACTAGCGGCCAACACCGGGGAGCTGTTTTTT. Translated: CASSILAANTGELFF. The chain joins TRBV5-1 to TRBJ2-2; 8 nucleotides match TRBD2. Trimming took 4 bases from V and 2 from J; bases not matched to a gene: 4. Per germline, CDR1 SGHRS and CDR2 YFSETQ. CDR3 length: 15 amino acids.

This clone has a handful of counts. V gene TRBV12-3 or TRBV12-4 combines with J gene TRBJ2-7; 9 positions agree with TRBD1. With V trimmed by 8 bases and J by 6 bases, 8 bases remained unmatched. The CDR3 is 13 amino acids. CDR3 bases: TGTGCCAGCGGACAGGGGATGGCCCTCGAGCAGTACTTC. Amino acid sequence: CASGQGMALEQYF.

Many counts were recorded for this clone. This sample also contains other DNA sequences that code for the same CDR3. This sequence joins TRBV19 and TRBJ2-2, with D perhaps TRBD1 (6 bases). The CDR3 sequence is 13 residues long. Germline values: CDR1 LNHDA, CDR2 SQIVND (reference sequence). V was clipped by 5 bases and J by 6 bases, with 10 bases between them. The CDR3 spells CASSSTGSGELFF. CDR3 sequence (DNA): TGTGCCAGTAGTTCTACAGGGTCCGGGGAGCTGTTTTTT.

This clone was found many times. This chain joins TRBV11-2 and TRBJ2-7; no reliable D call. This CDR3 is 14 amino acids long. The V gene's germline CDR1 is SGHAT and CDR2 FQNNGV. V lost 1 base to trimming and J lost 2 bases, with 9 bases between them. CDR3 sequence (DNA): TGTGCCAGCAGCTTAGGCGCCGGCCCCTACGAGCAGTACTTC. This encodes CASSLGAGPYEQYF.

In regard to this clone: The CDR3 end shows no conserved phenylalanine or tryptophan, and so a read error is likely. The limits of the CDR3 on the DNA are not certain, so only TCRdb's listed CDR3 is given. The rearrangement uses TRBV29-1 and TRBJ2-2. The CDR3 has 15 residues if both end residues are counted. CDR1 is SQVTM and CDR2 is ANQGSEA in the germline V gene. The CDR3 here is CSVIGSRASTGELIL.

V usage is TRBV6-1 and J usage is TRBJ2-7, with TRBD2 matching 10 bases. There are 14 residues in the CDR3. CDR1 is MNHNS and CDR2 is SASEGT in the germline V gene. The V segment lost 6 bases and the J segment 5 bases; nucleotides outside the gene matches: 7. The CDR3 DNA follows: TGTGCCAGCAGACCGCCTAGCGGGAGAGACGAGCAGTACTTC. It encodes CASRPPSGRDEQYF.

The chain recombines TRBV6-5 with TRBJ1-3; no definite D call. This CDR3 has 13 residues. With 0 bases removed from V and 4 bases from J, the gap between germline ends came to 4 bases. Germline V CDR1 and CDR2: MNHEY, SVGAGI. The CDR3 sequence: CASSYSKGNTIYF. CDR3 nucleotides: TGTGCCAGCAGTTACTCGAAAGGAAACACCATATATTTT.

By share of the sample, this clone is medium-sized. The rearrangement uses TRBV6-1 and TRBJ1-5; D ambiguous. The CDR3 is 17 residues long. The V end was cut by 1 base, the J end by 7 bases, with 20 bases between. The germline V gene has CDR1 MNHNS and CDR2 SASEGT. The CDR3 coding sequence is TGTGCCAGCAGTGAAGGGGTCAGGTCGATGCTAGGCCAGCCCCAGCATTTT. Translating gives CASSEGVRSMLGQPQHF.

In this sample, this clone turned up a few times. This chain links TRBV6-5 with TRBJ1-4; 7 positions match TRBD1. V shed 2 bases and J 7 bases; nucleotides not matched to a gene: 4. The CDR3 has 14 amino acids. CDR1 is MNHEY, CDR2 SVGAGI, per germline. Here the CDR3 DNA reads TGTGCCAGCAGTTACAGGGGGCGCTCTGAAAAACTGTTTTTT. Its protein product is CASSYRGRSEKLFF.

This clone was seen only a few times. A much larger clone is a single base away; this may be a read error. This sequence joins TRBV6-1 and TRBJ1-2; 10 bases are shared with TRBD1. CDR1 and CDR2 (germline): MNHNS, SASEGT. With 8 bases clipped from V and 0 bases from J, the junction kept 3 bases outside the gene matches. This CDR3 is 14 amino acids long. The CDR3 sequence: CASGGTGANYGYTF. CDR3 nucleotide sequence: TGTGCCAGCGGCGGGACAGGGGCTAACTATGGCTACACCTTC.

This chain links TRBV11-2 with TRBJ2-7; 8 bases agree with TRBD2. Germline V gene data show CDR1 as SGHAT and CDR2 as FQNNGV. CDR3 size: 16 residues. The V gene end was trimmed by 3 bases and the J gene end by 2 bases; junction bases not matched to a gene: 9. CDR3 in amino acids: CASSFLSSGQAYEQYF. The CDR3 region has the DNA TGTGCCAGCAGCTTTTTGTCTAGCGGGCAGGCCTACGAGCAGTACTTC.

This clone is deemed medium-sized. This chain uses TRBV20-1 with TRBJ1-1; perhaps TRBD1 as D (5 bases). CDR1 and CDR2 (germline): DFQATT, SNEGSKA (reference sequence). The CDR3 covers 14 residues. The germline V and J ends were trimmed by 0 bases and 5 bases, with 13 bases remaining between them. The CDR3 coding sequence is TGCAGTGCTAGAGACCTACAGGTTTCAACTGAAGCTTTCTTT. Residues: CSARDLQVSTEAFF.

This clone was recorded at least ten times. The rearrangement uses TRBV7-9 and TRBJ1-5; 10 bases fit TRBD1. CDR3 size: 12 residues. Germline V CDR1 and CDR2: SEHNR, FQNEAQ (reference sequence). Germline trimming cut 5 bases from V and 15 bases from J; bases unmatched to any gene: 7. This CDR3 is CASSRDRGVWHF. CDR3 DNA sequence: TGTGCCAGCAGCCGGGACAGGGGAGTTTGGCATTTT.

By its share, this clone is medium-sized. The chain carries TRBV11-1 and TRBJ1-2; D is possibly TRBD1 (6 bases). This CDR3 region has 13 residues. The germline V and J ends were trimmed by 1 base and 4 bases, with 7 bases remaining between them. In germline, CDR1 is SGHAT, CDR2 FQDESV (reference sequence). The CDR3 DNA is TGTGCCAGCAGCTTAGTAGGGGGCTATGGCTACACCTTC. This codes for CASSLVGGYGYTF.

This clone was picked up a small number of times. A junction boundary mismatches the germline segment, possibly from a read error. This rearrangement joins TRBV27 to TRBJ2-1; the D gene is possibly TRBD1 (6 bases). Germline V gives CDR1 MNHEY, CDR2 SMNVEV (reference sequence). The CDR3 extends over 17 amino acids. The DNA of the CDR3 is TGTGCCAGCAGTTCTTTGGGGGCTAGTGGGGAGTACAATGAGCGGTTCTTC. Residues: CASSSLGASGEYNERFF.

The chain carries TRBV18 and TRBJ1-6, with D maybe TRBD1 (5 bases). V was clipped by 4 bases and J by 0 bases, with 10 bases between them. The CDR3 is 16 amino acids. Germline V gene data show CDR1 as KGHSH and CDR2 as LQKENI. The CDR3 is CASSLMTASYNSPLHF. Here the CDR3 DNA reads TGTGCCAGCTCACTAATGACAGCCTCCTATAATTCACCCCTCCACTTT.